This T cell receptor (beta chain) originates from a study of identical twins. V trimming: 0 bases; J trimming: 0 bases; junction bases outside the gene matches: 7. In germline, CDR1 is LGHNA, CDR2 YSLEER. The CDR3 length is 19 residues. Comment on this clonotype: Its cognate antigen is unknown.

Study outcomes and limitations: Conclusions relied on cross-sectional statistical analysis, not following the same donors. Shared out-of-frame alpha sequences (those common to twins) showed excess low generation probability.

From the 5' RACE reads, TCRdb called clonotypes with MiXCR, one entry per CDR3 protein. The table has approximately 600,000 distinct CDR3 sequences, approximately 9.6% seen once. These data are also associated with another study on yellow fever vaccine responses in identical twins. From that report: Twins' vaccine T cell responses were reported to seem partly convergent and partly personalized.

The chain is built from TRBV4-3 and TRBJ2-1; 11 positions match TRBD2. Sequencing used PBMCs. The source of this sequence is a woman aged 18-29 years in good health. CDR3 loop: CASSQEGTSGGISYNEQFF. CDR3 DNA: TGCGCCAGCAGCCAAGAAGGGACTAGCGGAGGGATCTCCTACAATGAGCAGTTCTTC.